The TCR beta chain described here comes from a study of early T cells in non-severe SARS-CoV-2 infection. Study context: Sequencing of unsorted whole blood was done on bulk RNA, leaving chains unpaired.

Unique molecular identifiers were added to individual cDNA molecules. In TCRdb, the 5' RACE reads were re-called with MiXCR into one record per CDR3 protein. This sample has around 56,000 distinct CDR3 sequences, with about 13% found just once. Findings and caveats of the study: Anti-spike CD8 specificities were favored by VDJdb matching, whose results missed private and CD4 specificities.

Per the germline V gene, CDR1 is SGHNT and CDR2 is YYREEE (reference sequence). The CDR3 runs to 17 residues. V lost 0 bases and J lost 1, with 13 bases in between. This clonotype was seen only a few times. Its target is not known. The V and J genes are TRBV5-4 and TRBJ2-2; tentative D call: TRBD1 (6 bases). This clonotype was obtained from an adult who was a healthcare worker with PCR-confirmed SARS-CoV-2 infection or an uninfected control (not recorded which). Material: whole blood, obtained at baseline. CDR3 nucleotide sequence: TGTGCCAGCAGCTTGGCCAGGAAGGGACAGAACACCGGGGAGCTGTTTTTT. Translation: CASSLARKGQNTGELFF.